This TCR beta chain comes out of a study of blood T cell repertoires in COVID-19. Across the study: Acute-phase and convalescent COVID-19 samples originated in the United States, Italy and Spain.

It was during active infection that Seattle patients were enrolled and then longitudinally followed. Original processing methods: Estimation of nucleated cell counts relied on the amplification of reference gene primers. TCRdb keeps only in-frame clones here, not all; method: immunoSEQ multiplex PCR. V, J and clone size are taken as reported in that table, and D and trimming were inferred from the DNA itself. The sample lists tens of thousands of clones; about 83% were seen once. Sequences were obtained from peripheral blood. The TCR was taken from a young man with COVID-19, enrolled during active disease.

The DNA of the CDR3 is TGTGCCAGCAGCATTGGACTGAGCTCTGGAAACACCATATATTTT. This gives the protein CASSIGLSSGNTIYF. The chain couples TRBV7-2 to TRBJ1-3, with D hard to call. Germline V CDR1 and CDR2: SGHTA, FQGNSA. V gave up 5 bases and J gave up 0 bases, with 11 bases separating them. This CDR3 comprises 15 residues.